The 21 T cell receptor beta chains below all came from one sample that was sequenced in a study of cytomegalovirus exposure and HLA in healthy donors. Sequenced by immunoSEQ multiplex PCR; TCRdb stores in-frame clones only, minus some. The sample shows fewer than 250,000 clones, roughly 84% of them seen only once. The sample was PBMCs. These receptors were obtained from a woman aged 18-29 years in good health and CMV-seropositive.

The chain has TRBV27 and TRBJ2-7; D may be TRBD2 (5 bases). V was pared by 5 bases and J by 4 bases, with 12 bases between. The CDR3 runs 13 residues. CDR1 and CDR2 (germline): MNHEY, SMNVEV (reference sequence). CDR3 sequence reads: CASSPNGVYEQYF. CDR3 sequence (DNA): TGTGCCAGCAGTCCTAACGGGGTTTACGAGCAGTACTTC.

This clone appeared once. V is TRBV5-1 and J is TRBJ2-1; the match to TRBD2 covers 15 bases. The CDR3 extends over 18 amino acids. The junction had 5 bases not matched to a gene; V was cut back by 3 bases and J by 1 base. Germline assignment: CDR1 SGHRS and CDR2 YFSETQ. CDR3 DNA sequence: TGCGCCAGCAGCTACGGACTAGCGGGAGGGCGATCCTACAATGAGCAGTTCTTC. This gives the protein CASSYGLAGGRSYNEQFF.

The chain couples TRBV25-1 to TRBJ1-2, with D possibly TRBD1 on 5 matching bases. Germline loops: CDR1 MGHDK, CDR2 SYGVNS. The CDR3 contains 13 residues. V shed 4 bases and J shed 4 bases, with 10 bases lying between them. The CDR3 region is CASSVPGLYGYTF. The DNA for the CDR3 is TGTGCCAGCAGTGTTCCAGGGCTCTATGGCTACACCTTC.

The chain has TRBV27 and TRBJ2-7, with D possibly being TRBD2 (7 bases). The CDR3 extends over 14 amino acids. Trimming stripped 3 bases from V and 2 bases from J, with 11 bases between. Germline V gene lookup returns CDR1 MNHEY and CDR2 SMNVEV (reference sequence). Written as DNA, the CDR3 is TGTGCCAGCAGTTTTGCGGGGGCCCCCTACGAGCAGTACTTC. It translates to CASSFAGAPYEQYF.

The chain is built from TRBV27 and TRBJ2-1; 7 bases match TRBD1. CDR3 length: 15 residues. Germline loops: CDR1 MNHEY, CDR2 SMNVEV (reference sequence). Trimming removed 4 bases from V and 4 bases from J; junction bases left unmatched: 7. The CDR3 sequence: CASSWDSNGYNEQFF. In nucleotides, the CDR3 is TGTGCCAGCAGTTGGGACAGCAATGGGTACAATGAGCAGTTCTTC.

V and J are TRBV9 and TRBJ1-5, with D possibly matching TRBD1 (6 bases). Trimming removed 4 bases from V and 5 bases from J, with 13 bases in between. Germline loops: CDR1 SGDLS, CDR2 YYNGEE. The CDR3 spans 14 residues. CDR3 sequence reads: CASSPLGAYQPQHF. Written as DNA, the CDR3 is TGTGCCAGCAGCCCTCTGGGGGCCTATCAGCCCCAGCATTTT. The full variable domain, in which reference TRBV9 and TRBJ1-5 provide the parts outside the CDR3, is DSGVTQTPKHLITATGQRVTLRCSPRSGDLSVYWYQQSLDQGLQFLIQYYNGEERAKGNILERFSAQQFPDLHSELNLSSLELGDSALYFCASSPLGAYQPQHFGDGTRLSIL.

A few counts support this clone. This chain links TRBV10-3 with TRBJ2-5; the match to TRBD1 covers 8 bases. Per the germline V gene, CDR1 is ENHRY and CDR2 is SYGVKD. V dropped 2 bases and J dropped 4; count of bases not matched to a gene: 9. The CDR3 is 16 residues long. CDR3 sequence: CAISEGATGGGETQYF. The CDR3 DNA reads TGTGCCATCAGTGAGGGGGCCACAGGGGGAGGAGAGACCCAGTACTTC.

The CDR3 is CASSLYPGMNTEAFF. The CDR3 DNA reads as TGTGCCAGCAGTTTATATCCGGGGATGAACACTGAAGCTTTCTTT. The V and J genes are TRBV28 and TRBJ1-1; no reliable D call. The CDR3 is 15 amino acids. V was clipped by 1 base and J by 0 bases, with 9 bases between them. Germline lookup yields CDR1 MDHEN and CDR2 SYDVKM. Filled out from reference TRBV28 and TRBJ1-1, the complete variable domain reads DVKVTQSSRYLVKRTGEKVFLECVQDMDHENMFWYRQDPGLGLRLIYFSYDVKMKEKGDIPEGYSVSREKKERFSLILESASTNQTSMYLCASSLYPGMNTEAFFGQGTRLTVV.

The gene calls are TRBV28 and TRBJ2-1, with 12 bases matching TRBD2. With V trimmed by 5 bases and J by 6 bases, 17 bases remained unmatched. This CDR3 contains 19 residues. Germline V CDR1 and CDR2: MDHEN, SYDVKM. Written as DNA, the CDR3 is TGTGCCAGCAGTCTCGGTGATGGGTTACTAGCGGGGGGCTTCAATGAGCAGTTCTTC. Protein: CASSLGDGLLAGGFNEQFF. Together with reference TRBV28 and TRBJ2-1, the CDR3 gives the full variable domain: DVKVTQSSRYLVKRTGEKVFLECVQDMDHENMFWYRQDPGLGLRLIYFSYDVKMKEKGDIPEGYSVSREKKERFSLILESASTNQTSMYLCASSLGDGLLAGGFNEQFFGPGTRLTVL.

This clone was seen just once. The chain has TRBV2 and TRBJ2-7; maybe TRBD2 (6 bases). Germline-derived CDR1 and CDR2 are SNHLY and FYNNEI. This CDR3 is 13 amino acids long. Trimming shortened V by 5 bases and J by 2 bases, and 10 bases separated the two germline ends. CDR3 sequence reads: CASSWRDPYEQYF. In nucleotides, the CDR3 is TGTGCCAGCAGTTGGCGGGACCCCTACGAGCAGTACTTC.

This clone was counted a single time. Other DNA sequences in this sample translate to the same CDR3. The chain carries TRBV27 and TRBJ1-5; 7 bases map to TRBD1. CDR1 and CDR2 from the germline V gene are MNHEY and SMNVEV (reference sequence). The CDR3 is 14 residues long. V lost 4 bases and J lost 4; bases outside the gene matches: 4. The CDR3 loop reads CASSSLQGNQPQHF. In nucleotides, the CDR3 is TGTGCCAGCAGTTCTCTACAGGGGAATCAGCCCCAGCATTTT.

The chain combines TRBV7-9 with TRBJ1-3; 10 bases match TRBD1. The CDR3 is made up of 16 amino acids. The germline CDR1 and CDR2 sequences are SEHNR and FQNEAQ (reference sequence). Germline trimming cut 4 bases from V and 4 bases from J; bases unmatched to any gene: 7. The CDR3 region has the DNA TGTGCCAGCAGCTACTCCGGGACAGGGGTAGGAAACACCATATATTTT. Its protein product is CASSYSGTGVGNTIYF.

This chain connects TRBV13 to TRBJ2-3; no reliable D call. CDR3 length equals 17 residues. Looked up from germline, CDR1 is PRHDT and CDR2 is FYEKMQ (reference sequence). Trimming removed 1 base at V and 2 bases at J, with 16 bases between. The CDR3 coding sequence is TGTGCCAGCAGCTTAGTACAGCTGACACCCAACACAGATACGCAGTATTTT. This sequence encodes CASSLVQLTPNTDTQYF. Combining the CDR3 with reference TRBV13 and TRBJ2-3 gives the whole variable domain AAGVIQSPRHLIKEKRETATLKCYPIPRHDTVYWYQQGPGQDPQFLISFYEKMQSDKGSIPDRFSAQQFSDYHSELNMSSLELGDSALYFCASSLVQLTPNTDTQYFGPGTRLTVL.

The chain is built from TRBV18 and TRBJ2-7, with 7 bases matching TRBD2. The CDR3 runs to 17 residues. Germline CDR1 and CDR2: KGHSH and LQKENI. J lost 2 bases, V lost 3 bases, and 13 bases had no gene match. In DNA form, the CDR3 reads TGTGCCAGCTCACCCACACGGGGGGAACAGGAAACCTACGAGCAGTACTTC. Translation gives CASSPTRGEQETYEQYF.

This clone has just a few counts. This chain joins TRBV29-1 and TRBJ1-1; a possible D gene is TRBD1 (5 bases). There are 14 residues in the CDR3. Germline V gene data show CDR1 as SQVTM and CDR2 as ANQGSEA. Trimming removed 7 bases from V and 2 bases from J, with 17 bases in between. The CDR3, as DNA: TGCAGCGCCTCGGAAAGTGGACATAACACTGAAGCTTTCTTT. Translation gives CSASESGHNTEAFF.

J is TRBJ1-1 and V is TRBV6-1, with D perhaps TRBD1 (6 bases). This CDR3 contains 13 residues. CDR1 and CDR2 (germline): MNHNS, SASEGT. V was shortened by 5 bases and J by 4 bases, with 11 bases between the two germline ends. CDR3 sequence (DNA): TGTGCCAGCAGTATCCGGACAGCCACTGAAGCTTTCTTT. As protein: CASSIRTATEAFF.

V and J are TRBV28 and TRBJ2-7, with TRBD2 identical over 8 bases. CDR1 and CDR2 (germline): MDHEN, SYDVKM. V shed 0 bases and J 3 bases; nucleotides not matched to a gene: 7. CDR3 length: 16 residues. CDR3 nucleotides: TGTGCCAGCAGTTTATGGAGTAGCGGGAAAGTCTACGAGCAGTACTTC. Translation gives CASSLWSSGKVYEQYF.

V and J are TRBV9 and TRBJ2-1; 12 nucleotides agree with TRBD2. The CDR3 totals 14 residues. Germline V gives CDR1 SGDLS, CDR2 YYNGEE. Trimming took 3 bases from V and 6 from J; bases not matched to a gene: 1. CDR3 in amino acids: CASSASGRGNEQFF. CDR3 coding DNA: TGTGCCAGCAGCGCTAGCGGGAGGGGCAATGAGCAGTTCTTC.

The J gene is TRBJ2-4, the V gene TRBV25-1; tentative D call: TRBD1 (6 bases). Between the trimmed V and J ends, which lost 4 bases and 1 base, there was a span of 8 bases. Per germline, CDR1 MGHDK and CDR2 SYGVNS. The CDR3 is 14 residues long. The CDR3 here is CASSADRAKNIQYF. In DNA, the CDR3 is TGTGCCAGCAGTGCCGACAGGGCCAAAAACATTCAGTACTTC.

The chain is built from TRBV6-5 and TRBJ2-3; D unclear. The CDR3 loop spans 15 amino acids. The germline gives CDR1 MNHEY, CDR2 SVGAGI. V gave up 2 bases and J gave up 2 bases, with 11 bases separating them. The CDR3 DNA follows: TGTGCCAGCAGTTACGTTGGCTCAGACACAGATACGCAGTATTTT. Encoded protein: CASSYVGSDTDTQYF.

V gene TRBV6-1 combines with J gene TRBJ2-1; TRBD2 matches 7 bases. This CDR3 contains 13 residues. CDR1 and CDR2 (germline): MNHNS, SASEGT. With 2 bases clipped from V and 10 bases from J, the junction kept 5 bases outside the gene matches. CDR3 DNA sequence: TGTGCCAGCAGTGAAACGACTAGCTGGGAGCAGTTCTTC. This translates into CASSETTSWEQFF.